This entry lists 29 T cell receptor beta chains sequenced from one sample in a study of blood T cell repertoires in COVID-19. TCRdb keeps only in-frame clones here, not all; method: immunoSEQ multiplex PCR. The sample includes approximately 47,000 clones, roughly 84% of them seen just once. Sequencing was carried out using peripheral blood. Every receptor here comes from a woman aged 55 to 70 with acute or convalescent COVID-19.

The chain is built from TRBV5-1 and TRBJ2-5, with 7 bases aligning to TRBD1. The CDR3 is 15 residues long. V gave up 4 bases and J gave up 5 bases; unmatched junction bases: 11. Germline values: CDR1 SGHRS, CDR2 YFSETQ. The CDR3 spells CASSPTGALLETQYF. The DNA of the CDR3 is TGCGCCAGCAGCCCCACAGGGGCTTTGCTGGAGACCCAGTACTTC. The full variable domain, completed using reference TRBV5-1 and TRBJ2-5, is KAGVTQTPRYLIKTRGQQVTLSCSPISGHRSVSWYQQTPGQGLQFLFEYFSETQRNKGNFPGRFSGRQFSNSRSEMNVSTLELGDSALYLCASSPTGALLETQYFGPGTRLLVL.

The chain is built from TRBV19 and TRBJ2-1, with a weak D call TRBD1 (6 bases). Trimming removed 7 bases at V and 0 bases at J, with 19 bases between. CDR1 is LNHDA, CDR2 SQIVND, per germline (reference sequence). The CDR3 runs 17 residues. The CDR3 DNA sequence: TGTGCCAGTAACCCAGGGGTCGGGACCAGCTCCTACAATGAGCAGTTCTTC. Amino acid sequence: CASNPGVGTSSYNEQFF.

The genes are TRBV9 and TRBJ1-2, with TRBD1 as a possible D gene (5 bases). CDR1 and CDR2 (germline): SGDLS, YYNGEE. The CDR3 has 14 residues. Trimming removed 3 bases from V and 4 bases from J, with 13 bases in between. The CDR3 DNA follows: TGTGCCAGCAGCGAAACGGGGGGGAGCTATGGCTACACCTTC. Translation: CASSETGGSYGYTF.

The count of this clone is one. The genes are TRBV6-5 and TRBJ2-3; TRBD2 aligns across 8 bases. Germline V CDR1 and CDR2: MNHEY, SVGAGI. The CDR3 loop spans 14 amino acids. The V segment lost 7 bases and the J segment 4 bases; nucleotides outside the gene matches: 7. Here the CDR3 DNA reads TGTGCCAGCATGGTCGGGAGGGGAGCAGATACGCAGTATTTT. Encoded protein: CASMVGRGADTQYF.

The gene calls are TRBV6-2 or TRBV6-3 and TRBJ2-2; no clear D. The CDR3 contains 14 residues. Germline assignment: CDR1 MNHEY and CDR2 SVGEGT. Deletions cut 2 bases from V and 5 bases from J, with 9 bases between. CDR3: CASSYHPRTGELFF. As DNA, the CDR3 is TGTGCCAGCAGTTACCATCCTAGGACCGGGGAGCTGTTTTTT.

V is TRBV18 and J is TRBJ2-1; a possible D gene is TRBD2 (5 bases). The CDR3 loop spans 13 amino acids. CDR1 and CDR2 (germline): KGHSH, LQKENI. The ends were cut back, 2 bases at V and 6 bases at J, with 8 bases in the middle. In DNA form, the CDR3 reads TGTGCCAGCTCACCATCAGCGGCCAATGAGCAGTTCTTC. Protein: CASSPSAANEQFF.

As to this clone: One end of the junction fails to match germline, which may point to a read error. The chain joins TRBV7-9 to TRBJ2-1, with TRBD2 as a possible D gene (5 bases). The CDR3 covers 16 residues. Germline values: CDR1 SEHNR, CDR2 FQNEAQ (reference sequence). The CDR3 region has the DNA TGTGCCAGCAGTTCACCGGGAAGTGGCTCCCACAATGAGCAGTTCTTC. It specifies CASSSPGSGSHNEQFF.

The genes are TRBV11-2 and TRBJ2-1; perhaps TRBD1 as D (6 bases). CDR3 length: 14 amino acids. V lost 5 bases to trimming and J lost 6 bases, with 14 bases between them. Germline V gives CDR1 SGHAT, CDR2 FQNNGV. CDR3 in amino acids: CASSANREGNEQFF. The CDR3 nucleotides are TGTGCCAGCAGCGCCAACAGGGAAGGCAATGAGCAGTTCTTC.

The chain joins TRBV29-1 to TRBJ2-3; TRBD2 matches 13 bases. Germline V gene sequence: CDR1 SQVTM, CDR2 ANQGSEA. Trimming removed 3 bases from V and 2 bases from J; junction bases left unmatched: 2. The CDR3 is 15 amino acids. The CDR3 sequence: CSVEGLAGPTDTQYF. CDR3 sequence (DNA): TGCAGCGTTGAGGGACTAGCGGGACCCACAGATACGCAGTATTTT.

This chain links TRBV20-1 with TRBJ2-1; 11 bases align to TRBD2. The CDR3 has 15 residues. The V gene's germline CDR1 is DFQATT and CDR2 SNEGSKA (reference sequence). The trim removed 3 bases at V and 1 base at J, leaving 2 bases unmatched. CDR3 DNA: TGCAGTGCTAGTGGGACTAGCGGATCCTACAATGAGCAGTTCTTC. As protein: CSASGTSGSYNEQFF.

The chain couples TRBV9 to TRBJ1-6; 7 bases fit TRBD1. Germline values: CDR1 SGDLS, CDR2 YYNGEE. This CDR3 is 15 amino acids long. With V trimmed by 3 bases and J by 5 bases, 5 bases remained unmatched. CDR3 sequence: CASSAAGTDNSPLHF. The CDR3 coding sequence is TGTGCCAGCAGCGCAGCCGGGACAGATAATTCACCCCTCCACTTT.

Here the CDR3 reads CASSPPRGSSYNSPLHF. For the CDR3, the DNA is TGTGCCAGCAGCCCCCCCCGGGGGAGCTCCTATAATTCACCCCTCCACTTT. The chain employs TRBV3-1 (or the pseudogene TRBV3-2) and TRBJ1-6, with a tentative D call TRBD1 (5 bases). The V and J ends lost 4 bases and 0 bases respectively, with 13 bases between them. Germline lookup yields CDR1 LGHDT and CDR2 YNNKEL (reference sequence). CDR3 length: 17 amino acids.

V is TRBV7-8 and J is TRBJ2-7, with TRBD2 as a possible D gene (6 bases). Germline values: CDR1 SGHVS, CDR2 FQNEAQ. The CDR3 has 15 amino acids. V lost 5 bases and J 7 bases, leaving 21 bases between the germline ends. CDR3 amino acids: CASSPSAGTLREQYF. CDR3 DNA: TGTGCCAGCAGCCCCTCGGCGGGGACCCTACGAGAGCAGTACTTC.

The chain joins TRBV4-1 to TRBJ1-1; a possible D gene is TRBD1 (6 bases). The CDR3 length is 17 residues. Germline V gives CDR1 MGHRA, CDR2 YSYEKL. With 1 base removed from V and 2 bases from J, the gap between germline ends came to 17 bases. The chain's CDR3 is CASSQAFSRGTNTEAFF. CDR3 sequence (DNA): TGCGCCAGCAGCCAAGCTTTTTCGAGGGGGACAAACACTGAAGCTTTCTTT.

The chain joins TRBV6-5 to TRBJ2-5, with 7 bases aligning to TRBD2. CDR1 is MNHEY, CDR2 SVGAGI, per germline. The CDR3 has 16 amino acids. V lost 0 bases, J lost 5 bases, and 9 bases stayed unmatched. The CDR3 nucleotides are TGTGCCAGCAGTTACTCGGCCCGGATGGGAGGGGAGACCCAGTACTTC. This codes for CASSYSARMGGETQYF.

The J gene is TRBJ2-3, the V gene TRBV14, with TRBD2 as a possible D gene (6 bases). This CDR3 is 15 amino acids long. V was shortened by 8 bases and J by 1 base, with 16 bases between the two germline ends. Per the germline V gene, CDR1 is SGHDN and CDR2 is FVKESK. The CDR3 region is CASSQEGRGTDTQYF. The CDR3 DNA sequence: TGTGCCAGCTCCCAGGAGGGCCGGGGCACAGATACGCAGTATTTT.

J is TRBJ1-2 and V is TRBV12-3 or TRBV12-4; 7 nucleotides agree with TRBD1. The CDR3 extends over 13 amino acids. J lost 4 bases, V lost 8 bases, and 7 bases had no gene match. The CDR3 sequence is CASALRDSYGYTF. DNA of the CDR3: TGTGCCAGCGCCCTGCGGGACAGCTATGGCTACACCTTC.

The rearrangement joins TRBV3-1 (or the pseudogene TRBV3-2) to TRBJ1-2; possibly TRBD1 for D (5 bases). This CDR3 region has 16 residues. Germline CDR1 LGHDT, CDR2 YNNKEL (reference sequence). V was clipped by 3 bases and J by 2 bases, with 16 bases between them. In DNA form, the CDR3 reads TGTGCCAGCAGCCAGGGGGGGGGAGGCCTCAACTATGGCTACACCTTC. It is translated as CASSQGGGGLNYGYTF.

V is TRBV7-2 and J is TRBJ1-2; D is unresolved. Germline V gene lookup returns CDR1 SGHTA and CDR2 FQGNSA. V shed 1 base and J shed 8 bases, with 11 bases lying between them. The CDR3 contains 13 residues. The DNA of the CDR3 is TGTGCCAGCAGCTTAGGAGGGTGGGAGGGCTACACCTTC. It specifies CASSLGGWEGYTF.

The rearrangement uses TRBV5-1 and TRBJ2-5, with 9 bases lining up with TRBD2. The J segment lost 3 bases and the V segment lost 4 bases, leaving 10 bases of the junction unmatched. This CDR3 is 16 amino acids long. Germline V gene lookup returns CDR1 SGHRS and CDR2 YFSETQ. CDR3: CASSGTLAGTKETQYF. Written as DNA, the CDR3 is TGCGCCAGCAGCGGTACCCTAGCGGGGACCAAAGAGACCCAGTACTTC.

The chain is built from TRBV11-3 and TRBJ2-1; 8 bases are a match to TRBD2. The junction had 7 bases not matched to a gene; V was cut back by 1 base and J by 5 bases. The CDR3 covers 16 residues. Germline CDR1 SGHNT, CDR2 YENEEA. In DNA form, the CDR3 reads TGTGCCAGCAGCTTAGGAGGGACTAGAGGGAACAATGAGCAGTTCTTC. It translates to CASSLGGTRGNNEQFF.

The CDR3 region has the DNA TGTGCCAGCAGCCTGCCCGGGACAGGGGGCTCTGGAAACACCATATATTTT. Translating gives CASSLPGTGGSGNTIYF. The chain employs TRBV5-5 and TRBJ1-3, with 11 bases identical to TRBD1. Germline loops: CDR1 SGHKS, CDR2 YYEKEE (reference sequence). The CDR3 extends over 17 amino acids. Unmatched junction bases numbered 6, after V lost 4 bases and J lost 0 bases. Combining the CDR3 with reference TRBV5-5 and TRBJ1-3 gives the whole variable domain DAGVTQSPTHLIKTRGQQVTLRCSPISGHKSVSWYQQVLGQGPQFIFQYYEKEERGRGNFPDRFSARQFPNYSSELNVNALLLGDSALYLCASSLPGTGGSGNTIYFGEGSWLTVV.

The genes are TRBV25-1 and TRBJ1-1; TRBD1 aligns across 9 bases. Trimming at V came to 4 bases and at J to 6 bases, leaving 6 bases not matched to a gene. The germline V gene has CDR1 MGHDK and CDR2 SYGVNS. The CDR3 covers 14 residues. In nucleotides, the CDR3 is TGTGCCAGCAGTGCGGGACAGGGTTTGGCTGAAGCTTTCTTT. This translates into CASSAGQGLAEAFF.

The rearrangement uses TRBV2 and TRBJ1-6; D possibly corresponds to TRBD1 (6 bases). The CDR3 spans 13 residues. The germline V gene has CDR1 SNHLY and CDR2 FYNNEI. Trimming pared 6 bases from V and 7 bases from J, leaving 10 bases between. CDR3 DNA sequence: TGTGCCAGCAGGCAGGGGAGAAATTCACCCCTCCACTTT. Amino acid sequence: CASRQGRNSPLHF.

This chain links TRBV9 with TRBJ2-3; 12 nucleotides line up with TRBD2. Germline values: CDR1 SGDLS, CDR2 YYNGEE. CDR3 length: 16 amino acids. V lost 4 bases to trimming and J lost 4 bases; unmatched junction nucleotides: 7. CDR3 in amino acids: CASSKSRLAGADTQYF. CDR3 DNA sequence: TGTGCCAGCAGCAAGAGCCGACTAGCGGGAGCAGATACGCAGTATTTT.

The chain combines TRBV6-1 with TRBJ1-5, with 9 bases matching TRBD1. The junction had 6 bases not matched to a gene; V was cut back by 2 bases and J by 7 bases. This CDR3 has 15 residues. Germline lookup yields CDR1 MNHNS and CDR2 SASEGT. The DNA of the CDR3 is TGTGCCAGCAGTGAATCCGGGACAGGGCGGCAGCCCCAGCATTTT. Protein sequence: CASSESGTGRQPQHF.

This chain connects TRBV5-5 to TRBJ1-2, with TRBD1 identical over 9 bases. CDR1 is SGHKS, CDR2 YYEKEE, per germline (reference sequence). The CDR3 is made up of 14 amino acids. Trimming at V came to 5 bases and at J to 6 bases, leaving 8 bases not matched to a gene. CDR3 nucleotide sequence: TGTGCCAGCAGGCGACAAACAGGGGGCGATGGCTACACCTTC. Translation: CASRRQTGGDGYTF.

This chain joins TRBV11-2 and TRBJ1-1; 9 positions agree with TRBD1. V lost 6 bases to trimming and J lost 6 bases; unmatched junction nucleotides: 8. This CDR3 comprises 14 residues. Germline V CDR1 and CDR2: SGHAT, FQNNGV. DNA for the CDR3: TGTGCCAGCAGGCCTGGACAGGGGAGGGCTGAAGCTTTCTTT. Encoded protein: CASRPGQGRAEAFF.

The genes are TRBV7-9 and TRBJ2-2; 13 bases fit TRBD2. V shed 5 bases and J 3 bases; nucleotides not matched to a gene: 3. CDR3 size: 16 residues. Germline loops: CDR1 SEHNR, CDR2 FQNEAQ (reference sequence). CDR3 sequence reads: CASSPGLAGYTGELFF. The CDR3 DNA follows: TGTGCCAGCAGCCCGGGACTAGCGGGGTACACCGGGGAGCTGTTTTTT.